Listed here are 12 T cell receptor beta chains from one sample, sequenced in a study of blood T cell repertoires in COVID-19. The assay was immunoSEQ multiplex PCR, and TCRdb's table has in-frame clones only and misses some. Of some 170,000 clones listed, more than 70% are singletons. Sequenced: PBMCs or T cells enriched from blood (not recorded which). These receptors came from a man aged 40-49 years who had recovered from COVID-19.

V usage is TRBV5-1 and J usage is TRBJ1-2, with unresolved D. The ends were cut back, 0 bases at V and 4 bases at J, with 7 bases in the middle. CDR1 SGHRS and CDR2 YFSETQ come from the germline V gene. The CDR3 consists of 13 residues. The CDR3 bases are TGCGCCAGCAGCTTGGATCCAGGCTATGGCTACACCTTC. Its protein is CASSLDPGYGYTF.

The chain uses TRBV2 and TRBJ1-2; no clear D. CDR1 is SNHLY and CDR2 is FYNNEI in the germline V gene. The CDR3 extends over 14 amino acids. Trimming removed 5 bases at V and 5 bases at J, with 15 bases between. CDR3 coding DNA: TGTGCCAGCAGTCTAGGTGGAGTGCCATATGGCTACACCTTC. Translated, it gives CASSLGGVPYGYTF.

The V call is TRBV19, the J call TRBJ1-2; 9 bases align to TRBD1. V trimming: 4 bases; J trimming: 4 bases; junction bases outside the gene matches: 4. Germline assignment: CDR1 LNHDA and CDR2 SQIVND (reference sequence). The CDR3 is 14 amino acids. In nucleotides, the CDR3 is TGTGCCAGTAGTAGCGGGACAGGGCCCTATGGCTACACCTTC. Protein sequence: CASSSGTGPYGYTF.

The chain is built from TRBV29-1 and TRBJ2-5, with a tentative D call TRBD1 (5 bases). V was clipped by 5 bases and J by 5 bases, with 18 bases between them. The CDR3 contains 14 residues. Germline V gives CDR1 SQVTM, CDR2 ANQGSEA. The CDR3 bases are TGCAGCGTTACCCCACAGGCGGCGGCGGAGACCCAGTACTTC. This sequence encodes CSVTPQAAAETQYF.

The chain couples TRBV6-1 to TRBJ1-2; 10 nucleotides match TRBD1. This CDR3 comprises 16 residues. Per the germline V gene, CDR1 is MNHNS and CDR2 is SASEGT. The junction had 5 bases not matched to a gene; V was cut back by 4 bases and J by 0 bases. DNA of the CDR3: TGTGCCAGCAGTGGCAGGGACAGGGGCGCTAACTATGGCTACACCTTC. The encoded protein is CASSGRDRGANYGYTF.

This chain links TRBV29-1 with TRBJ1-1, with D maybe TRBD1 (5 bases). CDR1 and CDR2 from the germline V gene are SQVTM and ANQGSEA. Trimming took 4 bases from V and 6 from J, leaving 21 bases between them. The CDR3 has 15 amino acids. Here the CDR3 DNA reads TGCAGCGTTGCCCCTGGTTTACAGGTAGGGGCTGAAGCTTTCTTT. Its protein product is CSVAPGLQVGAEAFF.

The V call is TRBV7-3, the J call TRBJ1-1; 10 bases are shared with TRBD1. Germline CDR1 reads SGHTA; CDR2 reads FQGTGA. This CDR3 region has 16 residues. V trimming: 0 bases; J trimming: 10 bases; junction bases outside the gene matches: 11. CDR3 in amino acids: CASSLTGQGNRARAFF. The CDR3 DNA reads TGTGCCAGCAGCTTAACGGGACAGGGGAACCGAGCGAGAGCTTTCTTT.

The chain combines TRBV6-5 with TRBJ2-7; 9 bases fit TRBD2. Germline trimming cut 10 bases from V and 2 bases from J; bases unmatched to any gene: 9. The germline gives CDR1 MNHEY, CDR2 SVGAGI. This CDR3 contains 14 residues. CDR3 in amino acids: CATRTTSGTYEQYF. For the CDR3, the DNA is TGTGCCACCAGGACGACTAGCGGAACCTACGAGCAGTACTTC.

The V call is TRBV5-1, the J call TRBJ2-3; 10 bases fit TRBD2. CDR1 is SGHRS, CDR2 YFSETQ, per germline. V gave up 5 bases and J gave up 3 bases; unmatched junction bases: 6. The CDR3 runs 15 residues. CDR3: CASRSNSGGTDTQYF. DNA for the CDR3: TGCGCCAGCAGGAGTAATAGCGGGGGGACAGATACGCAGTATTTT.

V usage is TRBV6-4 and J usage is TRBJ2-2; tentative D call: TRBD2 (7 bases). V lost 4 bases and J 2 bases, leaving 17 bases between the germline ends. Germline lookup yields CDR1 MRHNA and CDR2 SNTAGT. The CDR3 is 17 residues long. CDR3 region: CASSAPGAGENTGELFF. For the CDR3, the DNA is TGTGCCAGCAGTGCTCCGGGGGCGGGGGAAAACACCGGGGAGCTGTTTTTT.

The chain couples TRBV5-1 to TRBJ1-3; no reliable D call. Trimming removed 4 bases at V and 0 bases at J, with 11 bases between. This CDR3 has 15 residues. CDR1 and CDR2 from the germline V gene are SGHRS and YFSETQ. The CDR3 DNA sequence: TGCGCCAGCAGCGCCGAGGGAGACTCTGGAAACACCATATATTTT. This gives the protein CASSAEGDSGNTIYF. The full variable domain, its missing parts supplied by reference TRBV5-1 and TRBJ1-3, is KAGVTQTPRYLIKTRGQQVTLSCSPISGHRSVSWYQQTPGQGLQFLFEYFSETQRNKGNFPGRFSGRQFSNSRSEMNVSTLELGDSALYLCASSAEGDSGNTIYFGEGSWLTVV.

This chain joins TRBV27 and TRBJ2-1, with 9 bases that match TRBD2. CDR1 is MNHEY and CDR2 is SMNVEV in the germline V gene (reference sequence). This CDR3 is 15 amino acids long. Trimming removed 3 bases from V and 9 bases from J; junction bases left unmatched: 9. CDR3 sequence: CASSFLVAGVGEQFF. CDR3 nucleotides: TGTGCCAGCAGTTTTCTTGTAGCGGGGGTAGGTGAGCAGTTCTTC.